A single sample gave rise to the 9 T cell receptor beta chains below, sequenced in a study of T cell changes during pregnancy in multiple sclerosis. Only in-frame clones appear in the TCRdb table, and some are missing; sequencing was by immunoSEQ multiplex PCR. The sample includes approximately 73,000 clones, 85% to 95% seen only once; the top ten take 0.2% to 0.25%. Sequenced here: CD4+ T cells from peripheral blood mononuclear cells, sampled before pregnancy. Receptor source: a female donor with multiple sclerosis, enrolled in a pregnancy study.

The rearrangement uses TRBV28 and TRBJ2-2, with D maybe TRBD1 (5 bases). Looked up from germline, CDR1 is MDHEN and CDR2 is SYDVKM. Trimming removed 6 bases at V and 4 bases at J, with 9 bases between. The CDR3 has 13 residues. The CDR3 sequence: CASRTVSTGELFF. The DNA of the CDR3 is TGTGCCAGCAGGACAGTGAGCACCGGGGAGCTGTTTTTT.

The CDR3 loop is CASTGTAGANVLTF. Here the CDR3 DNA reads TGTGCCAGCACCGGGACTGCTGGGGCCAACGTCCTGACTTTC. The chain recombines TRBV2 with TRBJ2-6, with a possible D match to TRBD2 (6 bases). V was cut by 7 bases and J by 2 bases, with 9 bases left in between. Germline CDR1 and CDR2: SNHLY and FYNNEI. The CDR3 extends over 14 amino acids.

The chain has TRBV28 and TRBJ1-4, with unresolved D. The germline V gene has CDR1 MDHEN and CDR2 SYDVKM. This CDR3 is 12 amino acids long. V was trimmed by 5 bases and J by 8 bases, leaving 9 bases between them. DNA for the CDR3: TGTGCCAGCAGTGTCTCAGCGGAAAAACTGTTTTTT. Its protein is CASSVSAEKLFF.

The chain is built from TRBV7-2 and TRBJ1-2; 7 bases line up with TRBD1. CDR1 and CDR2 (germline): SGHTA, FQGNSA. The CDR3 extends over 13 amino acids. Germline trimming cut 2 bases from V and 8 bases from J; bases unmatched to any gene: 5. The chain's CDR3 is CASSLQGVKGYTF. CDR3 nucleotide sequence: TGTGCCAGCAGCTTACAGGGGGTGAAGGGCTACACCTTC.

The rearrangement links TRBV18 to TRBJ1-3; maybe TRBD1 (5 bases). Trimming stripped 0 bases from V and 0 bases from J, with 12 bases between. This CDR3 is 17 amino acids long. The V gene's germline CDR1 is KGHSH and CDR2 LQKENI. The CDR3 reads CASSPPVGATSGNTIYF. As DNA, the CDR3 is TGTGCCAGCTCACCACCGGTAGGGGCCACCTCTGGAAACACCATATATTTT.

The rearrangement links TRBV19 to TRBJ2-1, with 9 bases identical to TRBD1. There are 15 residues in the CDR3. Germline V gene sequence: CDR1 LNHDA, CDR2 SQIVND (reference sequence). V was clipped by 7 bases and J by 10 bases; unmatched bases: 14. CDR3 residues: CASKGLRTGAGEQFF. Written as DNA, the CDR3 is TGTGCCAGTAAAGGGCTAAGGACAGGGGCAGGCGAGCAGTTCTTC. Complete variable domain (other parts from reference TRBV19 and TRBJ2-1): DGGITQSPKYLFRKEGQNVTLSCEQNLNHDAMYWYRQDPGQGLRLIYYSQIVNDFQKGDIAEGYSVSREKKESFPLTVTSAQKNPTAFYLCASKGLRTGAGEQFFGPGTRLTVL.

The V and J genes are TRBV9 and TRBJ1-1, with 11 bases fitting TRBD1. The CDR3 runs to 15 residues. Trimming took 2 bases from V and 4 from J; bases not matched to a gene: 4. Germline-derived CDR1 and CDR2 are SGDLS and YYNGEE. CDR3 amino acids: CASSVTGTGGTEAFF. The CDR3, as DNA: TGTGCCAGCAGCGTTACCGGGACAGGGGGCACTGAAGCTTTCTTT.

This clone was picked up a small number of times. J is TRBJ1-1 and V is TRBV6-5; D gene ambiguous. Germline V gene lookup returns CDR1 MNHEY and CDR2 SVGAGI. This CDR3 contains 13 residues. The V and J ends lost 11 bases and 1 base respectively, with 14 bases between them. Here the CDR3 DNA reads TGTGCCTGCGCGGGCCCCCGGAACACTGAAGCTTTCTTT. It encodes CACAGPRNTEAFF.

This rearrangement joins TRBV5-4 to TRBJ2-5, with unresolved D. With 0 bases removed from V and 1 base from J, the gap between germline ends came to 4 bases. Germline V gene sequence: CDR1 SGHNT, CDR2 YYREEE (reference sequence). The CDR3 totals 13 residues. The CDR3: CASSLGPQETQYF. The DNA of the CDR3 is TGTGCCAGCAGCTTGGGGCCCCAAGAGACCCAGTACTTC.